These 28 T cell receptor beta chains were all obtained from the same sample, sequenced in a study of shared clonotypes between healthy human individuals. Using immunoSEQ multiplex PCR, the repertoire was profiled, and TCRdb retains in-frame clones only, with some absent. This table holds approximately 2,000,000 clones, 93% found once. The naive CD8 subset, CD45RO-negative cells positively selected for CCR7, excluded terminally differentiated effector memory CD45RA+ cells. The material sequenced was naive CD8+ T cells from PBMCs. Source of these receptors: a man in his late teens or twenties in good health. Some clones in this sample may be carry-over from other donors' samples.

The CDR3 DNA reads TGTGCCAGCAGCCGCCCCACTAGCGGGAGGACAGATACGCAGTATTTT. Protein sequence: CASSRPTSGRTDTQYF. V is TRBV7-9 and J is TRBJ2-3; 12 nucleotides line up with TRBD2. V lost 5 bases, J lost 3 bases, and 6 bases stayed unmatched. Germline-derived CDR1 and CDR2 are SEHNR and FQNEAQ (reference sequence). This CDR3 region has 16 residues.

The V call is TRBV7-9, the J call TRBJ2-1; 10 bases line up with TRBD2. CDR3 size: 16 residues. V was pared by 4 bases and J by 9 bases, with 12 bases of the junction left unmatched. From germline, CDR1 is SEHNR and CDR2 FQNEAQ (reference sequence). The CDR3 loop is CASSSQAGGPFGEQFF. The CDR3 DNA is TGTGCCAGCAGCTCACAAGCGGGAGGGCCTTTTGGTGAGCAGTTCTTC.

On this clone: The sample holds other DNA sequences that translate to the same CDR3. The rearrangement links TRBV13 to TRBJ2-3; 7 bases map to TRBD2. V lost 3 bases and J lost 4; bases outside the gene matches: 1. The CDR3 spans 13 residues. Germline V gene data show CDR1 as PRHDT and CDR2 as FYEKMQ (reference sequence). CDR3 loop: CASSLGGADTQYF. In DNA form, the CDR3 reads TGTGCCAGCAGCTTGGGGGGGGCAGATACGCAGTATTTT.

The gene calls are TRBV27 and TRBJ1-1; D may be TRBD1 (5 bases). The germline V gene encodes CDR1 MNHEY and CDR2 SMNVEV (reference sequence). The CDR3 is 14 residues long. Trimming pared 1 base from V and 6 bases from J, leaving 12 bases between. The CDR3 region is CASSLWGVRAEAFF. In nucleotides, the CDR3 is TGTGCCAGCAGTTTATGGGGGGTGAGGGCTGAAGCTTTCTTT.

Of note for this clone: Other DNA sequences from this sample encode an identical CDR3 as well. This CDR3 reads CASSLTGNYGYTF. Here the CDR3 DNA reads TGTGCCAGCTCCTTGACAGGGAACTATGGCTACACCTTC. The chain couples TRBV27 to TRBJ1-2; 7 nucleotides match TRBD1. The germline V gene has CDR1 MNHEY and CDR2 SMNVEV (reference sequence). V shed 8 bases and J 2 bases; nucleotides not matched to a gene: 5. This CDR3 region has 13 residues.

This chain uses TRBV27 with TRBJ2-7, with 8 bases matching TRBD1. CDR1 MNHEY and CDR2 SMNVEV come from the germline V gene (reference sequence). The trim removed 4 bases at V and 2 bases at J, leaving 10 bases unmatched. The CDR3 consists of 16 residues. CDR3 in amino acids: CASSSSTGVITYEQYF. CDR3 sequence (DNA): TGTGCCAGCAGTTCATCGACAGGGGTGATCACCTACGAGCAGTACTTC.

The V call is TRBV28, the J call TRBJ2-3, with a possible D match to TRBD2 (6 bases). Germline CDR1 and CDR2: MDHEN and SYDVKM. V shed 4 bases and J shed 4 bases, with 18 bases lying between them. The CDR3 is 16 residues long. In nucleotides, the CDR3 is TGTGCCAGCAGTTCCCGATTACGGGAGCCCCCAGATACGCAGTATTTT. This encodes CASSSRLREPPDTQYF.

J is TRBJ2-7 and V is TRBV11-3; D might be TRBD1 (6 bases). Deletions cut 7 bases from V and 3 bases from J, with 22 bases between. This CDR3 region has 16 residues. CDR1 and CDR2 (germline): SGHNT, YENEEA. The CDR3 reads CASIRAVGTGFYEQYF. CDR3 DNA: TGTGCCAGCATCCGGGCCGTCGGTACAGGGTTCTACGAGCAGTACTTC.

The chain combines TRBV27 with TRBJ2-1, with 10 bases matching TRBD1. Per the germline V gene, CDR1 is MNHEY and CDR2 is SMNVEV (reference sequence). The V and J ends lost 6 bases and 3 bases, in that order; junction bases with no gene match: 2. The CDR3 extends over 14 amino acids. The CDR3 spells CASSWTGGYNEQFF. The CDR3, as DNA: TGTGCCAGCAGCTGGACAGGGGGCTACAATGAGCAGTTCTTC.

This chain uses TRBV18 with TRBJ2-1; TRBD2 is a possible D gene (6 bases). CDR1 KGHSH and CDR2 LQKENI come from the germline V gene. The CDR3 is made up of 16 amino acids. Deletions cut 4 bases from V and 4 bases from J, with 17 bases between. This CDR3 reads CASSLIPPGLYNEQFF. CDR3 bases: TGTGCCAGCTCACTCATACCCCCGGGACTTTACAATGAGCAGTTCTTC.

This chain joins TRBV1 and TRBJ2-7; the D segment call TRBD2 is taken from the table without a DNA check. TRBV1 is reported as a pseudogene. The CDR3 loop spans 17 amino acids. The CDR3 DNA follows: TGCACCAGCAGCCCGCCGGGACTAGCGGGAGTTTCAGTCGAGCAGTACTTC. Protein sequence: CTSSPPGLAGVSVEQYF.

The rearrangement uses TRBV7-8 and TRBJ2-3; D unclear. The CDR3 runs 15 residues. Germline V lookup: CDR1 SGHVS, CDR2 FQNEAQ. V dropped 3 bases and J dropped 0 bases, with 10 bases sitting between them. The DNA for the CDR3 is TGTGCCAGCAGCTTCGGTGGCTCTAGCACAGATACGCAGTATTTT. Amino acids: CASSFGGSSTDTQYF.

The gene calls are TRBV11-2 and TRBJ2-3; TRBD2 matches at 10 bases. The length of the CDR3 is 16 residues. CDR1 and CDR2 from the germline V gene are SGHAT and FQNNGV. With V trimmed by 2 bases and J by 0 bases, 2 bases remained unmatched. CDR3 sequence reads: CASSLPLAGSTDTQYF. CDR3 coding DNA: TGTGCCAGCAGCTTACCACTAGCGGGGAGCACAGATACGCAGTATTTT.

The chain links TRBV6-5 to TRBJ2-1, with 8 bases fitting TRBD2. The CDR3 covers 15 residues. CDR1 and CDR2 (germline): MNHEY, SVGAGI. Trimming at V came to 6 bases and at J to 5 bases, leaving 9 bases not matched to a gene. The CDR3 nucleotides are TGTGCCAGCAGCAACAGAGCGGGAGCACACAATGAGCAGTTCTTC. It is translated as CASSNRAGAHNEQFF.

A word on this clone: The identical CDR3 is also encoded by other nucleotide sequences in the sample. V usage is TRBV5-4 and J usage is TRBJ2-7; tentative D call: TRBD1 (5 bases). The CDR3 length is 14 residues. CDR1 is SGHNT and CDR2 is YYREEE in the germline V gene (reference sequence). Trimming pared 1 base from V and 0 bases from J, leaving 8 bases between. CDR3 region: CASSLYRGSYEQYF. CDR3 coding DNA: TGTGCCAGCAGCTTGTATAGGGGCTCCTACGAGCAGTACTTC.

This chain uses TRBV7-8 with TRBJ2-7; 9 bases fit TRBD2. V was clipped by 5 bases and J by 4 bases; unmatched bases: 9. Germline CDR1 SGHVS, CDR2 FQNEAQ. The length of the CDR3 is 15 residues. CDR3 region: CASSPAGTSMYEQYF. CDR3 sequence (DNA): TGTGCCAGCAGCCCAGCCGGGACTAGCATGTACGAGCAGTACTTC.

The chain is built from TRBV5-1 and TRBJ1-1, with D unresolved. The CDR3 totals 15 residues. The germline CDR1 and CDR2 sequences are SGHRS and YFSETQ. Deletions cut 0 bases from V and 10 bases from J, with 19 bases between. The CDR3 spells CASSLDITRAGGAFF. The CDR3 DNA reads TGCGCCAGCAGCTTGGATATCACCCGGGCCGGCGGAGCTTTCTTT. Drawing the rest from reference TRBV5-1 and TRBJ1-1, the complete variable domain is KAGVTQTPRYLIKTRGQQVTLSCSPISGHRSVSWYQQTPGQGLQFLFEYFSETQRNKGNFPGRFSGRQFSNSRSEMNVSTLELGDSALYLCASSLDITRAGGAFFGQGTRLTVV.

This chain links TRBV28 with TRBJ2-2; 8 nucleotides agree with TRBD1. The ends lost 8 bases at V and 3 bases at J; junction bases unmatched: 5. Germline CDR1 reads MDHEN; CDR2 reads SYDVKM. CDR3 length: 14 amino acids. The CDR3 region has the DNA TGTGCCAGCGGTATACAGGGGGACACCGGGGAGCTGTTTTTT. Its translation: CASGIQGDTGELFF. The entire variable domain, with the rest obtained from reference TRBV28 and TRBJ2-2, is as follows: DVKVTQSSRYLVKRTGEKVFLECVQDMDHENMFWYRQDPGLGLRLIYFSYDVKMKEKGDIPEGYSVSREKKERFSLILESASTNQTSMYLCASGIQGDTGELFFGEGSRLTVL.

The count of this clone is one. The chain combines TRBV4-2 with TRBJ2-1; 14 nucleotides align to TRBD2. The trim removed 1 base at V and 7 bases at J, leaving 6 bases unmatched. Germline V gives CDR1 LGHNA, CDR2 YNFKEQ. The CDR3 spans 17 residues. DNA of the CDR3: TGTGCCAGCAGCCAAGTTGGGACTAGCGGGAGTAAGAATGAGCAGTTCTTC. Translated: CASSQVGTSGSKNEQFF.

The CDR3: CASSIGQGGNEQFF. CDR3 nucleotide sequence: TGTGCCAGCAGTATTGGACAGGGGGGCAATGAGCAGTTCTTC. The chain has TRBV27 and TRBJ2-1, with TRBD1 identical over 10 bases. The germline V gene has CDR1 MNHEY and CDR2 SMNVEV (reference sequence). The CDR3 extends over 14 amino acids. V lost 5 bases, J lost 6 bases, and 4 bases stayed unmatched.

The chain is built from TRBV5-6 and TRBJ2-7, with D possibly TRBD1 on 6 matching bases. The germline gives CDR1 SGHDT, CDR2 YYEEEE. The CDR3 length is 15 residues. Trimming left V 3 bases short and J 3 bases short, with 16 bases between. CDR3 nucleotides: TGTGCCAGCAGCTATCCGGGACAACAAGACTACGAGCAGTACTTC. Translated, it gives CASSYPGQQDYEQYF.

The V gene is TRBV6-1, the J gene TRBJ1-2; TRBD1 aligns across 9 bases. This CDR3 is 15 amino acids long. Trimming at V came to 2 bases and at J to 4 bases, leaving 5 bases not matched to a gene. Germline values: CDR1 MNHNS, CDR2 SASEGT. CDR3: CASSEQGQGGYGYTF. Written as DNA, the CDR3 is TGTGCCAGCAGTGAACAGGGACAGGGCGGCTATGGCTACACCTTC.

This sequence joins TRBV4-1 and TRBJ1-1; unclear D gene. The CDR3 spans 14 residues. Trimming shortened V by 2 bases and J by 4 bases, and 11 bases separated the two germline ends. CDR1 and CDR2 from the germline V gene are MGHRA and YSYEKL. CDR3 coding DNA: TGCGCCAGCAGCCAAATGGAAGGAATCACTGAAGCTTTCTTT. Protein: CASSQMEGITEAFF.

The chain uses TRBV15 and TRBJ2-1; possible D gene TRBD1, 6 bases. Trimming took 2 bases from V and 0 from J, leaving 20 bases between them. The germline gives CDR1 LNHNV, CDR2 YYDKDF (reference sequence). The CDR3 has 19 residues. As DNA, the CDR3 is TGTGCCACCAGCAGAATACCGGGACAACCCGCCCTCTCCTACAATGAGCAGTTCTTC. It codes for CATSRIPGQPALSYNEQFF.

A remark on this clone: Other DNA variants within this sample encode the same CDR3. CDR3 sequence (DNA): TGTGCCAGCAGCCCCCGATTAACCGGGGAGCTGTTTTTT. It codes for CASSPRLTGELFF. This rearrangement joins TRBV27 to TRBJ2-2; D call uncertain. Trimming left V 6 bases short and J 5 bases short, with 10 bases between. Germline CDR1 MNHEY, CDR2 SMNVEV (reference sequence). This CDR3 region has 13 residues.

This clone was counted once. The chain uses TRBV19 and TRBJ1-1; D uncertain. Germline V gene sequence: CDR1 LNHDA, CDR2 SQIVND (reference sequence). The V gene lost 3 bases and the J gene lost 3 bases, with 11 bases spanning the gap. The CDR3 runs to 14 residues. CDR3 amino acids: CASSIMSGDTEAFF. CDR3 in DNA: TGTGCCAGTAGTATCATGTCTGGGGACACTGAAGCTTTCTTT.

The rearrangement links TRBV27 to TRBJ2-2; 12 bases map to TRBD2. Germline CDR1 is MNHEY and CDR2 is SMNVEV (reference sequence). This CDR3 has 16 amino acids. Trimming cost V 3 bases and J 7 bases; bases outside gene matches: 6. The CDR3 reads CASSLASGRADGELFF. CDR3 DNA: TGTGCCAGCAGTTTGGCTAGCGGGAGGGCCGACGGGGAGCTGTTTTTT.

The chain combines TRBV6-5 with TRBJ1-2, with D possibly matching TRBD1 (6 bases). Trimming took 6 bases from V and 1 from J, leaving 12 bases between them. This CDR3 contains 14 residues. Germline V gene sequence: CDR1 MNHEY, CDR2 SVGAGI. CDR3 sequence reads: CASRQQGVNYGYTF. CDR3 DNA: TGTGCCAGCAGACAACAGGGAGTTAACTATGGCTACACCTTC.